Presented here are 9 T cell receptor beta chains from one specimen sequenced in a study of blood T cell repertoires in COVID-19 (TCRdb year 2020). Library generation was performed with the immunoSEQ multiplex PCR assay. TCRdb re-hosts the immuneACCESS table, in-frame sequences only. Its copies lack some clones; in the studies checked, an unresolved V gene accounts for under half of them, and the cause for the rest is not known. The sample table shows fewer than 200,000 clones, and roughly 90% are seen once. Roughly 5% of the sample lies in the top ten. What was sequenced was peripheral blood. The receptors shown here come from a young man with COVID-19, enrolled during active disease.

In nucleotides, the CDR3 is TGTGCCAGCAGTTTTTCATTCGGCAATGAGCAGTTCTTC. Its translation: CASSFSFGNEQFF. The rearrangement uses TRBV12-3 or TRBV12-4 and TRBJ2-1, with no clear D. The V end lost 3 bases, the J end lost 6 bases, and 9 bases lay between the germline ends. The CDR3 extends over 13 amino acids.

The rearrangement uses TRBV19 and TRBJ1-4; D unresolved. The CDR3 has 13 amino acids. Trimming stripped 8 bases from V and 3 bases from J, with 10 bases between. Germline assignment: CDR1 LNHDA and CDR2 SQIVND (reference sequence). The CDR3 region has the DNA TGTGCCAGTCGTTGGCGGGCTAATGAAAAACTGTTTTTT. Translated: CASRWRANEKLFF.

This sequence joins TRBV9 and TRBJ1-6; 8 nucleotides agree with TRBD1. From germline, CDR1 is SGDLS and CDR2 YYNGEE. The CDR3 runs 17 residues. The V segment lost 0 bases and the J segment 7 bases; nucleotides outside the gene matches: 9. The CDR3 spells CASSVERDRGVNSPLHF. The CDR3 bases are TGTGCCAGCAGCGTAGAAAGAGACAGGGGTGTGAATTCACCCCTCCACTTT.

The rearrangement links TRBV19 to TRBJ2-2, with 7 bases aligning to TRBD1. CDR1 is LNHDA and CDR2 is SQIVND in the germline V gene (reference sequence). There are 15 residues in the CDR3. The V gene end was trimmed by 5 bases and the J gene end by 5 bases; junction bases not matched to a gene: 8. The CDR3 is CASSPGQYRTGELFF. CDR3 in DNA: TGTGCCAGTAGTCCGGGACAGTATAGGACCGGGGAGCTGTTTTTT.

The CDR3 bases are TGTGCCTGGAGTGTACCAGGGCTAGCGTCCTACAATGAGCAGTTCTTC. Protein sequence: CAWSVPGLASYNEQFF. V is TRBV30 and J is TRBJ2-1, with a weak D call TRBD2 (6 bases). Germline CDR1 is GTSNPN and CDR2 is SVGIG (reference sequence). This CDR3 is built from 16 residues. Deletions cut 0 bases from V and 1 base from J, with 13 bases between.

The rearrangement uses TRBV14 and TRBJ1-1; 9 positions match TRBD1. From germline, CDR1 is SGHDN and CDR2 FVKESK. With V trimmed by 1 base and J by 8 bases, 5 bases remained unmatched. This CDR3 region has 14 residues. CDR3 in amino acids: CASSQVYRGPEAFF. In nucleotides, the CDR3 is TGTGCCAGCAGCCAAGTCTACAGGGGGCCCGAAGCTTTCTTT.

The J gene is TRBJ1-5, the V gene TRBV19, with TRBD1 as a possible D gene (5 bases). The CDR3 is 15 amino acids. With 5 bases removed from V and 3 bases from J, the gap between germline ends came to 14 bases. Germline V gives CDR1 LNHDA, CDR2 SQIVND (reference sequence). CDR3 nucleotide sequence: TGTGCCAGTAGTTTTGGTTCAGGGTACAATCAGCCCCAGCATTTT. Its protein is CASSFGSGYNQPQHF.

CDR3 nucleotide sequence: TGCGCCAGCAGCCAATATAGTTCTAGCGGGGCCTACGAGCAGTACTTC. Its translation: CASSQYSSSGAYEQYF. The chain is built from TRBV4-1 and TRBJ2-7, with 9 positions matching TRBD2. Germline lookup yields CDR1 MGHRA and CDR2 YSYEKL. With V trimmed by 2 bases and J by 2 bases, 7 bases remained unmatched. CDR3 length: 16 residues.

The genes are TRBV4-1 and TRBJ1-2; TRBD1 is a possible D gene (6 bases). The CDR3 length is 17 residues. CDR1 and CDR2 (germline): MGHRA, YSYEKL. The V and J ends lost 2 bases and 0 bases respectively, with 16 bases between them. CDR3 sequence reads: CASSQFAGQGSNYGYTF. The CDR3 nucleotides are TGCGCCAGCAGCCAATTCGCTGGGCAGGGGTCTAACTATGGCTACACCTTC.